Below, one T cell receptor beta chain is given with its context. What it recognizes is unknown. The data belong to a study of OX40 agonist ivuxolimab in advanced cancers. Looking at the study overall: Ivuxolimab, which patients received intravenously every 2 weeks, was dosed at 0.01 to 10 mg/kg. Partial responses were achieved by three patients, of whom one had hepatocellular carcinoma and two had cutaneous melanoma. Study-level points and caveats: Also present in some nonresponders was a low level of normalized T-cell clonal expansion. Researchers report that CD8+ T cells had, on average, more expanded clones than CD4+.

Repertoires were generated with immunoSEQ multiplex PCR, while TCRdb's copy carries only in-frame clones and drops some. The data show approximately 84,000 clones, approximately 80% seen once. The sequence was collected from an adult with an advanced solid tumor such as melanoma, head and neck, liver or kidney cancer. The sample consisted of CD4+ or CD8+ T cells sorted from blood, taken in a trial of the OX40 agonist ivuxolimab.

The CDR3 DNA sequence: TGTGCCAGCAGCCCCCGGGGGGGCAATCAGCCCCAGCATTTT. This sequence encodes CASSPRGGNQPQHF. V gene TRBV7-2 combines with J gene TRBJ1-5; perhaps TRBD1 as D (5 bases). In germline, CDR1 is SGHTA, CDR2 FQGNSA. The CDR3 runs 14 residues. Trimming removed 5 bases at V and 2 bases at J, with 10 bases between. Variable domain in full (rest from reference TRBV7-2 and TRBJ1-5): GAGVSQSPSNKVTEKGKDVELRCDPISGHTALYWYRQSLGQGLEFLIYFQGNSAPDKSGLPSDRFSAERTGGSVSTLTIQRTQQEDSAVYLCASSPRGGNQPQHFGDGTRLSIL.